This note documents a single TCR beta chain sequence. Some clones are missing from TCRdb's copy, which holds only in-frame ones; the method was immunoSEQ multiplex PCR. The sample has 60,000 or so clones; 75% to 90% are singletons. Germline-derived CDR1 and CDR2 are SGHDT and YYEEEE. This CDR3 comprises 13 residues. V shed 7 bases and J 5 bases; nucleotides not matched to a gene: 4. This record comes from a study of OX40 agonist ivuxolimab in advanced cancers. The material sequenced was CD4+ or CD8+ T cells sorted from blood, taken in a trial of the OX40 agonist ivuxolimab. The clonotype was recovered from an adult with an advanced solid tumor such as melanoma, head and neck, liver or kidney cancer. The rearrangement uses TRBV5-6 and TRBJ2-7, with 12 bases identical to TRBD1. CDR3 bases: TGTGCCAGCGGGGGACAGGGGGCCCACGAGCAGTACTTC. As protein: CASGGQGAHEQYF.